This T cell receptor beta chain was obtained from a study of blood T cell repertoires in COVID-19. Looking at the study overall: COVID-19 samples collected from the United States, Italy and Spain covered acute and convalescent phases. T cells, B-cell-depleted T cells, or PBMCs provided the cDNA or gDNA that served as material.

Authors' methods: Reference gene primer amplification in the assay estimated nucleated cell counts. Generated by immunoSEQ multiplex PCR, the TCRdb table keeps only in-frame clones and is missing some. The D gene and trimming were derived from the DNA, and the V and J assignments and clone size from that table. The profile shows 150,000 to 200,000 clones, about 83% of them singletons. CDR3 size: 15 residues. J was trimmed by 2 bases and V by 5 bases; bases with no gene match: 6. Germline V gives CDR1 SGHNT, CDR2 YENEEA. The origin of this receptor is a woman in her 70s with COVID-19, enrolled during active disease. Sequenced sample: peripheral blood. This chain links TRBV11-3 with TRBJ2-7; TRBD1 aligns across 10 bases. The CDR3 loop is CASSPTGTGAYEQYF. In DNA form, the CDR3 reads TGTGCCAGCAGCCCAACCGGGACAGGGGCCTACGAGCAGTACTTC. Using reference TRBV11-3 and TRBJ2-7 for the parts outside the CDR3, the full variable domain is EAGVVQSPRYKIIEKKQPVAFWCNPISGHNTLYWYLQNLGQGPELLIRYENEEAVDDSQLPKDRFSAERLKGVDSTLKIQPAELGDSAVYLCASSPTGTGAYEQYFGPGTRLTVT.